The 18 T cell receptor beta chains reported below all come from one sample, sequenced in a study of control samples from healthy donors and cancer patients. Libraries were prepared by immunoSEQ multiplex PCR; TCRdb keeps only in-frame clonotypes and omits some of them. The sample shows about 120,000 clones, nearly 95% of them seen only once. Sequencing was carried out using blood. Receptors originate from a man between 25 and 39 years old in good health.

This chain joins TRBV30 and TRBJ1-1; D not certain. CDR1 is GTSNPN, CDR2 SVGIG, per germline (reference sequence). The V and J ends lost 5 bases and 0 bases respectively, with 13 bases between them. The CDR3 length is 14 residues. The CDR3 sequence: CAWFAGILNTEAFF. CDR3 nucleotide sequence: TGTGCCTGGTTCGCCGGGATTCTGAACACTGAAGCTTTCTTT.

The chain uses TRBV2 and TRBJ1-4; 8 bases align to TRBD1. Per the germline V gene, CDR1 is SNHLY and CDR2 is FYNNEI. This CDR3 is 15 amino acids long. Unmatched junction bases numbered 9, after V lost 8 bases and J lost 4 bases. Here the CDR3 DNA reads TGTGCCAGCTATTCGGGGACAGGCCGTAATGAAAAACTGTTTTTT. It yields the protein CASYSGTGRNEKLFF. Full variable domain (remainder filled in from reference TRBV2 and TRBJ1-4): EPEVTQTPSHQVTQMGQEVILRCVPISNHLYFYWYRQILGQKVEFLVSFYNNEISEKSEIFDDQFSVERPDGSNFTLKIRSTKLEDSAMYFCASYSGTGRNEKLFFGSGTQLSVL.

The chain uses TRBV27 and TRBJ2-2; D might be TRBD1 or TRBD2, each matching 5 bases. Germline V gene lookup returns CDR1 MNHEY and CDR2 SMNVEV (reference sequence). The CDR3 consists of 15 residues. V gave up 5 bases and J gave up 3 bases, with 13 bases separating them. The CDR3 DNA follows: TGTGCCAGCAGTACCGGGACGGGCTACACCGGGGAGCTGTTTTTT. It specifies CASSTGTGYTGELFF.

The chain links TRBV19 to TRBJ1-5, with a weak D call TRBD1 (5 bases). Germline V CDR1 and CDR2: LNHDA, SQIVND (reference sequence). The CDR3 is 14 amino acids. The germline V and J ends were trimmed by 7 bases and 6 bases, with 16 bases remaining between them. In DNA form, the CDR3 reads TGTGCCAGTACCCTGACAGTTTTGGGTCAGCCCCAGCATTTT. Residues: CASTLTVLGQPQHF. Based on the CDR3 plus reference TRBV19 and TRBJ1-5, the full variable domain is DGGITQSPKYLFRKEGQNVTLSCEQNLNHDAMYWYRQDPGQGLRLIYYSQIVNDFQKGDIAEGYSVSREKKESFPLTVTSAQKNPTAFYLCASTLTVLGQPQHFGDGTRLSIL.

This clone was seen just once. The CDR3, as DNA: TGTGCCGGACCATCCGAGCGTTTGGGTGAGCAGTTCTTC. Translated: CAGPSERLGEQFF. The chain recombines TRBV21-1 with TRBJ2-1. TRBV21-1 is deemed a pseudogene. The CDR3 loop spans 13 amino acids.

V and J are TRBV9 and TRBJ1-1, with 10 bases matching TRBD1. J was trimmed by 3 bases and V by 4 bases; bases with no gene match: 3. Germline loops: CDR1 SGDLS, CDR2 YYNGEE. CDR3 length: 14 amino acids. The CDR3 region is CASSQTGGDTEAFF. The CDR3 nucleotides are TGTGCCAGCAGCCAGACAGGGGGCGACACTGAAGCTTTCTTT.

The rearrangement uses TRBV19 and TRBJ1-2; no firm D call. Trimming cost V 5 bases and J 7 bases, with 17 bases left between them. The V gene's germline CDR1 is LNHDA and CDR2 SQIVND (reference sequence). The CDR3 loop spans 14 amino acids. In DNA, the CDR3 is TGTGCCAGTAGTCCCTCGAATCCCACCCCTGGCTACACCTTC. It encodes CASSPSNPTPGYTF. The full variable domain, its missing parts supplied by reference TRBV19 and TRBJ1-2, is DGGITQSPKYLFRKEGQNVTLSCEQNLNHDAMYWYRQDPGQGLRLIYYSQIVNDFQKGDIAEGYSVSREKKESFPLTVTSAQKNPTAFYLCASSPSNPTPGYTFGSGTRLTVV.

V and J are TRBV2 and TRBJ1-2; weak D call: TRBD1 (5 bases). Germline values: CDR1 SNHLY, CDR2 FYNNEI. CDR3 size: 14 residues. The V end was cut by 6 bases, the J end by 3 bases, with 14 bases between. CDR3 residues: CASRERGGDYGYTF. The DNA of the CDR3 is TGTGCCAGCAGAGAAAGGGGAGGTGACTATGGCTACACCTTC.

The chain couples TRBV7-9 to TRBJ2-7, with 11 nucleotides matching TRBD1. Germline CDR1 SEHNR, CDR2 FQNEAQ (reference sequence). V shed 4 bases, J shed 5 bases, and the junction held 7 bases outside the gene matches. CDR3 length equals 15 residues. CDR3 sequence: CASSSPGQGGHEQYF. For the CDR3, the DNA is TGTGCCAGCAGCTCGCCGGGACAGGGGGGCCACGAGCAGTACTTC.

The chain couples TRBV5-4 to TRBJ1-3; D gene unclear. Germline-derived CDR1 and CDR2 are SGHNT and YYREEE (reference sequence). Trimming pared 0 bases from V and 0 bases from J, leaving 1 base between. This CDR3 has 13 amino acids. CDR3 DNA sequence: TGTGCCAGCAGCTTGGGCTCTGGAAACACCATATATTTT. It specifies CASSLGSGNTIYF.

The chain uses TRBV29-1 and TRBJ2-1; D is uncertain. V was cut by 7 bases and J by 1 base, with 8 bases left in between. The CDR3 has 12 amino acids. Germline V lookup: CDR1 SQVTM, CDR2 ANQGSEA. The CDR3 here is CSAGPSYNEQFF. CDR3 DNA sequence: TGCAGCGCCGGACCTTCCTACAATGAGCAGTTCTTC.

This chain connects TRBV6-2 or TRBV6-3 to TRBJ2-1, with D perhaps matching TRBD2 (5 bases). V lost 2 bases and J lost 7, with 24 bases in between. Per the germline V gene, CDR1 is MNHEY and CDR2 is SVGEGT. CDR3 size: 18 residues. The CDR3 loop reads CASSYQKPGNLKTNEQFF. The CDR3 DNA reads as TGTGCCAGCAGTTACCAAAAGCCCGGGAACCTGAAAACAAATGAGCAGTTCTTC.

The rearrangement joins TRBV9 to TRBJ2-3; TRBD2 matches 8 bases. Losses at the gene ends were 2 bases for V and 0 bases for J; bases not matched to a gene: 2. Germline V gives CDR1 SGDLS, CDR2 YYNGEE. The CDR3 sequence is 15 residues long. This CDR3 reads CASSVGGASTDTQYF. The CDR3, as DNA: TGTGCCAGCAGCGTCGGGGGGGCCAGCACAGATACGCAGTATTTT.

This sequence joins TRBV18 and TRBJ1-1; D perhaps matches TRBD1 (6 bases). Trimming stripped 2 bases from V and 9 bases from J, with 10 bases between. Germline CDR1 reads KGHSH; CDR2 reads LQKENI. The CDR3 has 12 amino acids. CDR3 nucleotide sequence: TGTGCCAGCTCACCAAGGGGGGGTCAAGCTTTCTTT. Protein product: CASSPRGGQAFF.

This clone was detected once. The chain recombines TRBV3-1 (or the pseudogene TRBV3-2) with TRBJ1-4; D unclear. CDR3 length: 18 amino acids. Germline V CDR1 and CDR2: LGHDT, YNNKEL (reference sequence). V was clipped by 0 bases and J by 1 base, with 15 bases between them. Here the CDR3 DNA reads TGTGCCAGCAGCCAAGATCTCGTTAGGACCCAAACTAATGAAAAACTGTTTTTT. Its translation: CASSQDLVRTQTNEKLFF.

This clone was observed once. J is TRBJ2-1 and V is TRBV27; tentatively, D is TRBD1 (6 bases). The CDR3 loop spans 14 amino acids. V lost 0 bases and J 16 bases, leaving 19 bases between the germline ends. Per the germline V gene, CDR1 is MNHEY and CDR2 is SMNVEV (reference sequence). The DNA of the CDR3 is TGTGCCAGCAGTTTATCGGGGCCGGGACAAAGAGGATTCTTC. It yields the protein CASSLSGPGQRGFF.

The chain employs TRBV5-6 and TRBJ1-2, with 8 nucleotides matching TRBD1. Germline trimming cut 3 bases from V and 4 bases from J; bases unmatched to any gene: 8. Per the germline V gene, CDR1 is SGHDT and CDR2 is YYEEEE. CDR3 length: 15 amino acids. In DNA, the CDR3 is TGTGCCAGCAGCTCATCGACAGGGGAGCTCTATGGCTACACCTTC. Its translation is CASSSSTGELYGYTF.

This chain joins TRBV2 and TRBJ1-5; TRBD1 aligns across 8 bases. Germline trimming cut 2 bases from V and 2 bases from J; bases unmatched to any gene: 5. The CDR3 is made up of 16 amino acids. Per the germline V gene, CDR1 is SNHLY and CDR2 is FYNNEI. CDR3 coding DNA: TGTGCCAGCAGTGAAAGGTCAGGGGGCCGCAATCAGCCCCAGCATTTT. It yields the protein CASSERSGGRNQPQHF.